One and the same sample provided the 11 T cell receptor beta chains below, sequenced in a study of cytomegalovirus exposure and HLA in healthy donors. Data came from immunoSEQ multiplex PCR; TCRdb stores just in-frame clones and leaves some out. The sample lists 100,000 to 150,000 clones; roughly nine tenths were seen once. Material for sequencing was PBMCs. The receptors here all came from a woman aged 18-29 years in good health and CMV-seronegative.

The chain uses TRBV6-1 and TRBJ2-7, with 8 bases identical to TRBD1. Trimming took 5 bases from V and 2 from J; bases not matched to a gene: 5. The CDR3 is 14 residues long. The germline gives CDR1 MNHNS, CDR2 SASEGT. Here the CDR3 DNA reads TGTGCCAGCAGTTTCACGACAGGGGCCTACGAGCAGTACGTC. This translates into CASSFTTGAYEQYV.

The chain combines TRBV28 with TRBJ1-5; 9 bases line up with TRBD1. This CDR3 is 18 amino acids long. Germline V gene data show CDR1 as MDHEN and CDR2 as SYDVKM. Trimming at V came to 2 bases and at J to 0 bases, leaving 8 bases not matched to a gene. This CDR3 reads CASSLGTGLRNSNQPQHF. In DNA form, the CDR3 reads TGTGCCAGCAGTTTAGGGACAGGGCTTAGGAATAGCAATCAGCCCCAGCATTTT.

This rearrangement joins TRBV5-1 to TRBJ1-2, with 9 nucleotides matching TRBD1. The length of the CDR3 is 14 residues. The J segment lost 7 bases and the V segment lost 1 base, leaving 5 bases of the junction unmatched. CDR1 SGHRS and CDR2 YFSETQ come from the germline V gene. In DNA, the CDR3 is TGCGCCAGCAGCTTGAAGGGACAGGGACGTGGCTACACCTTC. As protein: CASSLKGQGRGYTF. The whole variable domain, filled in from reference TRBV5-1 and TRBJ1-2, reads KAGVTQTPRYLIKTRGQQVTLSCSPISGHRSVSWYQQTPGQGLQFLFEYFSETQRNKGNFPGRFSGRQFSNSRSEMNVSTLELGDSALYLCASSLKGQGRGYTFGSGTRLTVV.

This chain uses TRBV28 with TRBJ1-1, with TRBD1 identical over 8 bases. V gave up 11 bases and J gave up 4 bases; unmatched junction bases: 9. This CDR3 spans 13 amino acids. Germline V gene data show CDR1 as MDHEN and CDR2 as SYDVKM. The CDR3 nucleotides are TGTGCCGGAAAGACAGGGGACGTCACTGAAGCTTTCTTT. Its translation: CAGKTGDVTEAFF.

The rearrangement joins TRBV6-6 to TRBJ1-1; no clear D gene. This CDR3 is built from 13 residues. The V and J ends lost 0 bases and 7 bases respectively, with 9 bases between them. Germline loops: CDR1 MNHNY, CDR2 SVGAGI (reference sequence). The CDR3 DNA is TGTGCCAGCAGTTACTCGCGGCAGTTTGAAGCTTTCTTT. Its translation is CASSYSRQFEAFF.

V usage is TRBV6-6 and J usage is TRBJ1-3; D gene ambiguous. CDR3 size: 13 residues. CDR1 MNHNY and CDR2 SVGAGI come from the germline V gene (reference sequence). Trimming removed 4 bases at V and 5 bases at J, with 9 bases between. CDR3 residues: CASSSYERNTIYF. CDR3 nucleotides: TGTGCCAGCAGTTCCTACGAAAGAAACACCATATATTTT.

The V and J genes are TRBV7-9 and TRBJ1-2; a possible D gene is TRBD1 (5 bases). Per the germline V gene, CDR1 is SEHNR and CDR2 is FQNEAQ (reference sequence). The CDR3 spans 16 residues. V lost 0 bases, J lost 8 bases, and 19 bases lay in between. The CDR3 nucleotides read TGTGCCAGCAGCTTAGCCCCCGGAGGGCCTTGGGGCGGCTACACCTTC. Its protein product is CASSLAPGGPWGGYTF.

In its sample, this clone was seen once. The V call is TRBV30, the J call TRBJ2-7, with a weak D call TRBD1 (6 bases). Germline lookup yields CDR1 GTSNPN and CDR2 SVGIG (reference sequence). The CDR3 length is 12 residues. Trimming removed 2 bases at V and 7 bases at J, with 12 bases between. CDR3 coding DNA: TGTGCCTGGAGTCCACAGGGCTGGGAGCAGTACTTC. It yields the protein CAWSPQGWEQYF.

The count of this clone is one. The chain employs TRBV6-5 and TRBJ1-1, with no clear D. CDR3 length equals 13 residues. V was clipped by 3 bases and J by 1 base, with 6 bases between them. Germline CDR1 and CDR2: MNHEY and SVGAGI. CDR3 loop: CASSYQKNTEAFF. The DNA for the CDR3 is TGTGCCAGCAGTTATCAGAAGAACACTGAAGCTTTCTTT.

The CDR3 region is CASSLSGNQPQHF. Written as DNA, the CDR3 is TGTGCCAGCAGTTTATCGGGAAATCAGCCCCAGCATTTT. V gene TRBV28 combines with J gene TRBJ1-5, with D unclear. In germline, CDR1 is MDHEN, CDR2 SYDVKM. Trimming removed 1 base from V and 4 bases from J, with 5 bases in between. CDR3 size: 13 residues.

The CDR3 DNA is TGTGCCAGCAGCTTAGCCAGACAGCCCCAGCATTTT. Amino acid sequence: CASSLARQPQHF. V gene TRBV7-2 combines with J gene TRBJ1-5; D call uncertain. CDR1 is SGHTA and CDR2 is FQGNSA in the germline V gene. The CDR3 has 12 residues. Trimming took off 0 bases at V and 7 bases at J, with 4 bases between the two ends.